Presented here are 25 T cell receptor beta chains from one specimen sequenced in a study of OX40 agonist ivuxolimab in advanced cancers. Using immunoSEQ multiplex PCR, the repertoire was profiled, and TCRdb retains in-frame clones only, with some absent. Of about 25,000 clones in the sample, 65% to 90% were seen once. This specimen was CD4+ or CD8+ T cells sorted from blood, taken in a trial of the OX40 agonist ivuxolimab. The source is an adult with an advanced solid tumor such as melanoma, head and neck, liver or kidney cancer.

V is TRBV29-1 and J is TRBJ1-2, with no clear D. The CDR3 extends over 12 amino acids. Germline CDR1 is SQVTM and CDR2 is ANQGSEA. V shed 0 bases and J shed 13 bases, with 15 bases lying between them. Here the CDR3 reads CSVEDPPRGCTF. Here the CDR3 DNA reads TGCAGCGTTGAAGATCCCCCGCGAGGGTGCACCTTC.

Only a few counts were recorded for this clone. In the same sample, other DNA sequences code for this CDR3. The CDR3 spells CSVEGGRVGGELFF. The DNA of the CDR3 is TGCAGCGTTGAAGGGGGGAGAGTCGGCGGGGAGCTGTTTTTT. The chain links TRBV29-1 to TRBJ2-2; perhaps D is TRBD1 or TRBD2 (5 bases each). The CDR3 is 14 residues long. The V and J ends lost 1 base and 7 bases respectively, with 13 bases between them. CDR1 SQVTM and CDR2 ANQGSEA come from the germline V gene.

This clone was detected only a few times. The V gene is TRBV7-9, the J gene TRBJ2-1, with 11 bases fitting TRBD2. The CDR3 is made up of 17 amino acids. With 5 bases clipped from V and 1 base from J, the junction kept 7 bases outside the gene matches. Germline V gene data show CDR1 as SEHNR and CDR2 as FQNEAQ (reference sequence). The CDR3 DNA reads TGTGCCAGCAGCCAAACTAGCGGGGGAGGGTCCTACAATGAGCAGTTCTTC. It translates to CASSQTSGGGSYNEQFF. Looking up the rest from reference TRBV7-9 and TRBJ2-1 gives the full variable domain: DTGVSQNPRHKITKRGQNVTFRCDPISEHNRLYWYRQTLGQGPEFLTYFQNEAQLEKSRLLSDRFSAERPKGSFSTLEIQRTEQGDSAMYLCASSQTSGGGSYNEQFFGPGTRLTVL.

The chain employs TRBV7-6 and TRBJ1-1, with D possibly TRBD1 on 6 matching bases. V lost 11 bases and J 1 base, leaving 11 bases between the germline ends. This CDR3 is built from 12 residues. Germline CDR1 reads SGHVS; CDR2 reads FNYEAQ. CDR3 nucleotide sequence: TGTGCCTCCCGGGGGCAGAACACTGAAGCTTTCTTT. Encoded protein: CASRGQNTEAFF.

The V gene is TRBV4-1, the J gene TRBJ2-7; D assignment may be TRBD1 or TRBD2 (5 bases each). The CDR3 covers 15 residues. With 1 base removed from V and 0 bases from J, the gap between germline ends came to 10 bases. CDR1 is MGHRA and CDR2 is YSYEKL in the germline V gene. Here the CDR3 DNA reads TGCGCCAGCAGCCAAGTGTTGGGGACCTCCTACGAGCAGTACTTC. Residues: CASSQVLGTSYEQYF.

This chain uses TRBV6-5 with TRBJ2-7; 8 bases line up with TRBD1. V lost 8 bases and J lost 7; bases outside the gene matches: 10. This CDR3 has 13 amino acids. Germline V CDR1 and CDR2: MNHEY, SVGAGI. The CDR3 nucleotides read TGTGCCAGCGAGAGACAGGGGTTCGAGGAGCAGTACTTC. This encodes CASERQGFEEQYF.

The chain combines TRBV2 with TRBJ1-2; D might be TRBD1 (6 bases). This CDR3 spans 16 amino acids. V was shortened by 5 bases and J by 1 base, with 17 bases between the two germline ends. In germline, CDR1 is SNHLY, CDR2 FYNNEI. Here the CDR3 reads CASSQNPTGLNYGYTF. The CDR3 coding sequence is TGTGCCAGCAGTCAAAACCCCACAGGGCTTAACTATGGCTACACCTTC.

The chain joins TRBV19 to TRBJ1-5; TRBD1 agrees at 11 bases. Germline V CDR1 and CDR2: LNHDA, SQIVND (reference sequence). The CDR3 contains 15 residues. With V trimmed by 4 bases and J by 7 bases, 6 bases remained unmatched. CDR3 protein: CASSTGQGAWQPQHF. CDR3 sequence (DNA): TGTGCCAGTAGTACCGGACAGGGGGCATGGCAGCCCCAGCATTTT.

The chain employs TRBV27 and TRBJ2-1, with 9 nucleotides matching TRBD1. The CDR3 consists of 15 residues. CDR1 MNHEY and CDR2 SMNVEV come from the germline V gene (reference sequence). The ends lost 4 bases at V and 8 bases at J; junction bases unmatched: 9. CDR3 in amino acids: CASSSRDRAKDEQFF. CDR3 bases: TGTGCCAGCAGTTCCCGGGACAGGGCCAAGGATGAGCAGTTCTTC.

The chain combines TRBV9 with TRBJ2-7; the D call may be TRBD1 or TRBD2 (6 bases each). Trimming cost V 4 bases and J 5 bases, with 16 bases left between them. Per the germline V gene, CDR1 is SGDLS and CDR2 is YYNGEE. The CDR3 has 14 residues. The CDR3 region is CASSPGDTPHEQYF. The CDR3 bases are TGTGCCAGCAGCCCGGGGGACACTCCCCACGAGCAGTACTTC.

The chain joins TRBV19 to TRBJ1-1, with D perhaps matching TRBD1 (5 bases). Germline V lookup: CDR1 LNHDA, CDR2 SQIVND (reference sequence). This CDR3 spans 14 amino acids. V was pared by 7 bases and J by 1 base, with 13 bases between. Written as DNA, the CDR3 is TGTGCCAGTATCCAGGGCTGGGGGAACACTGAAGCTTTCTTT. Translation: CASIQGWGNTEAFF.

J is TRBJ2-1 and V is TRBV6-5; possibly TRBD1 or TRBD2 for D (5 bases each). V shed 4 bases and J shed 5 bases, with 12 bases lying between them. The CDR3 consists of 14 residues. Looked up from germline, CDR1 is MNHEY and CDR2 is SVGAGI. The CDR3 loop is CASSSSGTHNEQFF. The CDR3 DNA sequence: TGTGCCAGCAGTTCTTCCGGGACCCACAATGAGCAGTTCTTC.

This sequence joins TRBV6-1 and TRBJ1-5, with D perhaps TRBD1 (6 bases). Germline V gene sequence: CDR1 MNHNS, CDR2 SASEGT. V was trimmed by 7 bases and J by 11 bases, leaving 9 bases between them. There are 10 residues in the CDR3. The CDR3 region has the DNA TGTGCCAGCAAAGGGGGGTCCCAGCATTTT. Translating gives CASKGGSQHF.

This clone is medium-sized by share. The chain has TRBV6-1 and TRBJ1-2; 8 bases line up with TRBD1. Looked up from germline, CDR1 is MNHNS and CDR2 is SASEGT. The ends lost 2 bases at V and 5 bases at J; junction bases unmatched: 7. This CDR3 region has 15 residues. The CDR3 protein is CASSESQGAGYGYTF. DNA of the CDR3: TGTGCCAGCAGTGAATCGCAGGGGGCAGGGTATGGCTACACCTTC.

V is TRBV28 and J is TRBJ2-1; the match to TRBD2 covers 14 bases. Germline CDR1 MDHEN, CDR2 SYDVKM. This CDR3 contains 16 residues. V lost 6 bases and J lost 7; bases outside the gene matches: 8. The CDR3, as DNA: TGTGCCAGCAGAGTACGGGGACTAGCGGGAGCTAATGAGCAGTTCTTC. This sequence encodes CASRVRGLAGANEQFF.

CDR3 residues: CASSPPGQASAEKLFF. The CDR3 DNA is TGTGCCAGCTCACCACCGGGACAGGCTAGTGCTGAAAAACTGTTTTTT. The gene calls are TRBV18 and TRBJ1-4, with TRBD1 matching 8 bases. V shed 0 bases and J 7 bases; nucleotides not matched to a gene: 7. The CDR3 has 16 amino acids. The germline gives CDR1 KGHSH, CDR2 LQKENI.

V gene TRBV27 combines with J gene TRBJ2-7, with D possibly being TRBD1 (7 bases). CDR1 MNHEY and CDR2 SMNVEV come from the germline V gene (reference sequence). V dropped 6 bases and J dropped 1 base, with 10 bases sitting between them. CDR3 length equals 13 residues. The CDR3 spells CASRGGQSYEQYF. The CDR3 nucleotides are TGTGCCAGCAGGGGGGGACAGTCCTACGAGCAGTACTTC.

J is TRBJ2-7 and V is TRBV6-5; maybe TRBD2 (6 bases). Germline V CDR1 and CDR2: MNHEY, SVGAGI. Deletions cut 6 bases from V and 7 bases from J, with 19 bases between. The length of the CDR3 is 14 residues. The CDR3 loop reads CASSRTNPDEEQYF. CDR3 DNA: TGTGCCAGCAGCAGGACTAACCCAGATGAAGAGCAGTACTTC.

This chain joins TRBV7-3 and TRBJ2-7; D gene unclear. V gave up 2 bases and J gave up 3 bases, with 11 bases separating them. CDR3 length: 14 residues. CDR1 and CDR2 from the germline V gene are SGHTA and FQGTGA. DNA for the CDR3: TGTGCCAGCAGCTTAGGTAGCAGCTACTACGAGCAGTACTTC. This codes for CASSLGSSYYEQYF. The whole variable domain, filled in from reference TRBV7-3 and TRBJ2-7, reads GAGVSQTPSNKVTEKGKYVELRCDPISGHTALYWYRQSLGQGPEFLIYFQGTGAADDSGLPNDRFFAVRPEGSVSTLKIQRTERGDSAVYLCASSLGSSYYEQYFGPGTRLTVT.

This rearrangement joins TRBV7-6 to TRBJ2-2; the match to TRBD2 covers 7 bases. V was pared by 1 base and J by 3 bases, with 8 bases of the junction left unmatched. The CDR3 runs to 17 residues. CDR1 is SGHVS and CDR2 is FNYEAQ in the germline V gene. The CDR3 loop is CASSLDPSGADTGELFF. The CDR3 region has the DNA TGTGCCAGCAGCTTAGACCCAAGCGGGGCCGACACCGGGGAGCTGTTTTTT.

Concerning this clone: A far larger clone is a single base away, which makes a read error likely. CDR3 region: CASSLGDYEQYF. CDR3 coding DNA: TGTGCCAGCAGCTTAGGAGACTACGAGCAGTACTTC. V is TRBV11-2 and J is TRBJ2-7, with D hard to call. CDR1 and CDR2 from the germline V gene are SGHAT and FQNNGV. Trimming took off 1 base at V and 3 bases at J, with 4 bases between the two ends. The CDR3 consists of 12 residues.

The V gene is TRBV5-1, the J gene TRBJ2-3; no clear D gene. The ends were cut back, 4 bases at V and 0 bases at J, with 12 bases in the middle. The CDR3 runs 15 residues. Germline lookup yields CDR1 SGHRS and CDR2 YFSETQ. The CDR3 region is CASSLGMSSTDTQYF. The CDR3 coding sequence is TGCGCCAGCAGCCTGGGGATGTCTAGCACAGATACGCAGTATTTT.

This clone was seen just once. The chain has TRBV10-1 and TRBJ2-7; tentatively, D is TRBD1 or TRBD2 (5 bases each). V gave up 6 bases and J gave up 2 bases, with 17 bases separating them. The CDR3 sequence is 15 residues long. CDR1 and CDR2 from the germline V gene are WNHNN and SYGVQD (reference sequence). In nucleotides, the CDR3 is TGCGCCAGCAGCCCCGGGACGGACGGAGCCTACGAGCAGTACTTC. It yields the protein CASSPGTDGAYEQYF.

This clone was recorded once. The V call is TRBV11-3, the J call TRBJ1-3; D gene ambiguous. CDR3 size: 14 residues. V dropped 5 bases and J dropped 0 bases, with 8 bases sitting between them. Per germline, CDR1 SGHNT and CDR2 YENEEA. CDR3 sequence reads: CASSAYSSGNTIYF. For the CDR3, the DNA is TGTGCCAGCAGCGCCTACTCCTCTGGAAACACCATATATTTT.

The chain couples TRBV6-5 to TRBJ2-2; 7 nucleotides match TRBD1. Germline CDR1 reads MNHEY; CDR2 reads SVGAGI. The J segment lost 6 bases and the V segment lost 5 bases, leaving 9 bases of the junction unmatched. The length of the CDR3 is 15 residues. The CDR3, as DNA: TGTGCCAGCAGTGCCGACAGGGTCAACTCCGGGGAGCTGTTTTTT. It specifies CASSADRVNSGELFF.